A selection of T cell receptor beta chains follows, all from one sample in a study of T cells in Graves' hyperthyroidism and ophthalmopathy. TCRdb independently ran MiXCR on the multiplex PCR reads; one entry per CDR3 protein. Here the sample spans 250,000 to 300,000 distinct CDR3 sequences, approximately 18% being singletons. Material: blood. All receptors derive from a man aged 45-60 years with Graves' ophthalmopathy. The CDR3 runs from the conserved cysteine through the conserved F or W. D genes are given only for firm matches. Clone size is given for some rows only: seen once, a few or many times, or a class if the clone is expanded.

cdr3_nt: TGTGCCAGCGGCTCTGATGTGGCAGCAACTAATGAAAAACTGTTTTTT; cdr3_aa: CASGSDVAATNEKLFF; j_call: TRBJ1-4; v_call: TRBV2; clone_size: NA; cdr3_length: 16; d_call: NA
cdr3_nt: TGCAGTGCTAGATTACCGGGACAGCTTTCCTACGAGCAGTACTTC; cdr3_aa: CSARLPGQLSYEQYF; j_call: TRBJ2-7; v_call: TRBV20-1; clone_size: many; cdr3_length: 15; d_call: TRBD1
cdr3_nt: TGCAGCGTCCCTCTTGGGAGCTCCTACGAGCAGTACTTC; cdr3_aa: CSVPLGSSYEQYF; j_call: TRBJ2-7; v_call: TRBV29-1; clone_size: many; cdr3_length: 13; d_call: NA
cdr3_nt: TGTGCCAGCAGCGAGACGGGACTTGGAAACACCATATATTTT; cdr3_aa: CASSETGLGNTIYF; j_call: TRBJ1-3; v_call: TRBV9; clone_size: NA; cdr3_length: 14; d_call: NA
cdr3_nt: TGCGCCAGCACCTCGGACAGAGGGGAGCAGTACTTC; cdr3_aa: CASTSDRGEQYF; j_call: TRBJ2-7; v_call: TRBV5-1; clone_size: few; cdr3_length: 12; d_call: NA
cdr3_nt: TGTGCCAGTAGTAGGGGTCCGGCGCCTGGGGACAGTGAAGCTTTCTTT; cdr3_aa: CASSRGPAPGDSEAFF; j_call: TRBJ1-1; v_call: TRBV19; clone_size: many; cdr3_length: 16; d_call: TRBD1
cdr3_nt: TGTGCCAGCAGCTTTTCACCGGGACTAGCGACCTACGAGCAGTACTTC; cdr3_aa: CASSFSPGLATYEQYF; j_call: TRBJ2-7; v_call: TRBV5-4; clone_size: NA; cdr3_length: 16; d_call: TRBD2
cdr3_nt: TGTGCCAGCTCCGAAGGGGGTTTGGGCACCGGGGAGCTGTTTTTT; cdr3_aa: CASSEGGLGTGELFF; j_call: TRBJ2-2; v_call: TRBV6-1; clone_size: NA; cdr3_length: 15; d_call: NA
cdr3_nt: TGTGCCTGGAGTGGCTTACAGGCTTCAGATCAGCCCCAGCATTTT; cdr3_aa: CAWSGLQASDQPQHF; j_call: TRBJ1-5; v_call: TRBV30; clone_size: many; cdr3_length: 15; d_call: NA
cdr3_nt: TGCAGTGCTAATCAAAACCTTTTACAGGAGACCCAGTACTTC; cdr3_aa: CSANQNLLQETQYF; j_call: TRBJ2-5; v_call: TRBV20-1; clone_size: NA; cdr3_length: 14; d_call: NA
cdr3_nt: TGTGCCTGGACGTACAGCGACAATGAGCAGTTCTTC; cdr3_aa: CAWTYSDNEQFF; j_call: TRBJ2-1; v_call: TRBV30; clone_size: many; cdr3_length: 12; d_call: NA
cdr3_nt: TGTGCCAGTAGTACCCTTTTAGCGGGAGGTACCTACGAGCAGTACTTC; cdr3_aa: CASSTLLAGGTYEQYF; j_call: TRBJ2-7; v_call: TRBV19; clone_size: NA; cdr3_length: 16; d_call: TRBD2
cdr3_nt: TGTGCCAGCAGCGTATGGGGTGGGCGTTCCGGGGAGCTGTTTTTT; cdr3_aa: CASSVWGGRSGELFF; j_call: TRBJ2-2; v_call: TRBV9; clone_size: NA; cdr3_length: 15; d_call: NA
cdr3_nt: TGCAGCGTTGTTTTAGGGACTAGCGGGAGGGCCGAGGCGCAGTATTTT; cdr3_aa: CSVVLGTSGRAEAQYF; j_call: TRBJ2-3; v_call: TRBV29-1; clone_size: NA; cdr3_length: 16; d_call: TRBD2
cdr3_nt: TGCAGTGCTCAGAGGGGCGGACAGTATAGCAATCAGCCCCAGCATTTT; cdr3_aa: CSAQRGGQYSNQPQHF; j_call: TRBJ1-5; v_call: TRBV20-1; clone_size: NA; cdr3_length: 16; d_call: NA
cdr3_nt: TGTGCCAGCAGCTCCGCGGAAGGGTCGGGCTACACCTTC; cdr3_aa: CASSSAEGSGYTF; j_call: TRBJ1-2; v_call: TRBV7-9; clone_size: few; cdr3_length: 13; d_call: NA
cdr3_nt: TGTGCCACCAGTGACCCCTCAAGAGGGACCCACAATGAGCAGTTCTTC; cdr3_aa: CATSDPSRGTHNEQFF; j_call: TRBJ2-1; v_call: TRBV24-1; clone_size: few; cdr3_length: 16; d_call: NA
cdr3_nt: TGTGCCAGCAGTCCACCCCGGGACAGGGGGTACAATGAGCAGTTCTTC; cdr3_aa: CASSPPRDRGYNEQFF; j_call: TRBJ2-1; v_call: TRBV28; clone_size: many; cdr3_length: 16; d_call: TRBD1
cdr3_nt: TGTGCCTGGAAAGACAAAAGGTACACTGAAGCTTTCTTT; cdr3_aa: CAWKDKRYTEAFF; j_call: TRBJ1-1; v_call: TRBV30; clone_size: NA; cdr3_length: 13; d_call: NA
cdr3_nt: TGTGCCAGCAGGTACAGGGGGGAGAAAGAAAAACTGTTTTTT; cdr3_aa: CASRYRGEKEKLFF; j_call: TRBJ1-4; v_call: TRBV2; clone_size: many; cdr3_length: 14; d_call: TRBD1
cdr3_nt: TGCGCCAGCAGCCAAGATCCGACCTACAATGAGCAGTTCTTC; cdr3_aa: CASSQDPTYNEQFF; j_call: TRBJ2-1; v_call: TRBV4-1; clone_size: many; cdr3_length: 14; d_call: NA
cdr3_nt: TGTGCCATCAGTAACTGGGGGGAAGGCAATCAGCCCCAGCATTTT; cdr3_aa: CAISNWGEGNQPQHF; j_call: TRBJ1-5; v_call: TRBV10-3; clone_size: few; cdr3_length: 15; d_call: NA
cdr3_nt: TGCGCCAGCAGTGTTGGGACAGGGAATCAGCCCCAGCATTTT; cdr3_aa: CASSVGTGNQPQHF; j_call: TRBJ1-5; v_call: TRBV28; clone_size: NA; cdr3_length: 14; d_call: TRBD1
cdr3_nt: TGTGCCAGCAGCCCTCCGACCCGGGCAGGTGGGACCCAGTACTTC; cdr3_aa: CASSPPTRAGGTQYF; j_call: TRBJ2-5; v_call: TRBV5-6; clone_size: many; cdr3_length: 15; d_call: NA
cdr3_nt: TGTGCCAGCAGTGACCGACCCAGGCTGACTTTC; cdr3_aa: CASSDRPRLTF; j_call: TRBJ2-6; v_call: TRBV2; clone_size: NA; cdr3_length: 11; d_call: NA
cdr3_nt: TGCGCCAGCAGCTGGGAGGACGCGACCGGGGAGCTGTTTTTT; cdr3_aa: CASSWEDATGELFF; j_call: TRBJ2-2; v_call: TRBV5-1; clone_size: NA; cdr3_length: 14; d_call: NA
cdr3_nt: TGTGCCAGCAGCTTGCGGTCTAGCGGGGACCAACGCACAGATACGCAGTATTTT; cdr3_aa: CASSLRSSGDQRTDTQYF; j_call: TRBJ2-3; v_call: TRBV7-9; clone_size: many; cdr3_length: 18; d_call: TRBD2
cdr3_nt: TGTGCCAGCAGTGAGGGGGGGGGACTAGAGATTCTCGGGCAGTTCTTC; cdr3_aa: CASSEGGGLEILGQFF; j_call: TRBJ2-1; v_call: TRBV6-1; clone_size: few; cdr3_length: 16; d_call: TRBD2
cdr3_nt: TGTGCCAGCAGCCGTGGAGGTTCTGGACTAGCGTTCGGTTTTAATGAGCAGTTCTTC; cdr3_aa: CASSRGGSGLAFGFNEQFF; j_call: TRBJ2-1; v_call: TRBV13; clone_size: NA; cdr3_length: 19; d_call: TRBD2
cdr3_nt: TGTGCCAGCAGCAGATCCCCGGACGACACGCAGTATTTT; cdr3_aa: CASSRSPDDTQYF; j_call: TRBJ2-3; v_call: TRBV7-2; clone_size: many; cdr3_length: 13; d_call: NA
cdr3_nt: TGCGCCAGCAGCTGGGGCAACAGACTCGATGGGGAGACCCAGTACTTC; cdr3_aa: CASSWGNRLDGETQYF; j_call: TRBJ2-5; v_call: TRBV5-1; clone_size: NA; cdr3_length: 16; d_call: NA
cdr3_nt: TGTGCCAAGATACAGGGGACCTATGGCTACACCTTC; cdr3_aa: CAKIQGTYGYTF; j_call: TRBJ1-2; v_call: TRBV2; clone_size: NA; cdr3_length: 12; d_call: TRBD1
cdr3_nt: TGTGCCAGCACCATTAGGCCAACCACAGATACGCAGTATTTT; cdr3_aa: CASTIRPTTDTQYF; j_call: TRBJ2-3; v_call: TRBV7-8; clone_size: NA; cdr3_length: 14; d_call: NA
cdr3_nt: TGCAGTGCTAGAGATGGACTCGGTCAGCCCCAGCATTTT; cdr3_aa: CSARDGLGQPQHF; j_call: TRBJ1-5; v_call: TRBV20-1; clone_size: NA; cdr3_length: 13; d_call: NA
cdr3_nt: TGTGCCAGCAAACAGGGGGCGCCTGGTAGCAATCAGCCCCAGCATTTT; cdr3_aa: CASKQGAPGSNQPQHF; j_call: TRBJ1-5; v_call: TRBV27; clone_size: many; cdr3_length: 16; d_call: TRBD1
cdr3_nt: TGCAGCGTGGTAATTCCGGGACAGGGCGACTATGGCTACACCTTC; cdr3_aa: CSVVIPGQGDYGYTF; j_call: TRBJ1-2; v_call: TRBV29-1; clone_size: NA; cdr3_length: 15; d_call: TRBD1
cdr3_nt: TGTGCCAGCAGTGAAGACGGGAGGGCCGGGAATGAGCAGTTCTTC; cdr3_aa: CASSEDGRAGNEQFF; j_call: TRBJ2-1; v_call: TRBV2; clone_size: NA; cdr3_length: 15; d_call: TRBD2
cdr3_nt: TGTGCCAGCAGCGCGGACAGGGTCACGATGAACACTGAAGCTTTCTTT; cdr3_aa: CASSADRVTMNTEAFF; j_call: TRBJ1-1; v_call: TRBV4-2; clone_size: NA; cdr3_length: 16; d_call: TRBD1
cdr3_nt: TGTGCCAGTAGGGTTTGGGACAGGGGGTCGCAGCCCCAGCATTTT; cdr3_aa: CASRVWDRGSQPQHF; j_call: TRBJ1-5; v_call: TRBV19; clone_size: NA; cdr3_length: 15; d_call: TRBD1
cdr3_nt: TGCAGTGCCCGCGACAGGAGCTCCTATAATTCACCCCTCCACTTT; cdr3_aa: CSARDRSSYNSPLHF; j_call: TRBJ1-6; v_call: TRBV20-1; clone_size: NA; cdr3_length: 15; d_call: NA
cdr3_nt: TGCAGCGCTAGAGCCGGACAGGGCAGAGGGGGCTACGAGCAGTACTTC; cdr3_aa: CSARAGQGRGGYEQYF; j_call: TRBJ2-7; v_call: TRBV20-1; clone_size: NA; cdr3_length: 16; d_call: TRBD1
cdr3_nt: TGTGCCAGCAGCGGGACGGAAATTTCCTACGAGCAGTACTTC; cdr3_aa: CASSGTEISYEQYF; j_call: TRBJ2-7; v_call: TRBV9; clone_size: NA; cdr3_length: 14; d_call: NA
cdr3_nt: TGTGCCAGCAGCTTAGATATGTCCAGGGCGGAGACCCAGTACTTC; cdr3_aa: CASSLDMSRAETQYF; j_call: TRBJ2-5; v_call: TRBV11-2; clone_size: medium-sized; cdr3_length: 15; d_call: NA
cdr3_nt: TGTGCCAGCAGTTTAACCCGGACAGGGGGGCAGCCCCAGCATTTT; cdr3_aa: CASSLTRTGGQPQHF; j_call: TRBJ1-5; v_call: TRBV27; clone_size: few; cdr3_length: 15; d_call: TRBD1
cdr3_nt: TGTGCCAGCTCACCAATGGGGTTCTCCTATAATTCACCCCTCCACTTT; cdr3_aa: CASSPMGFSYNSPLHF; j_call: TRBJ1-6; v_call: TRBV18; clone_size: NA; cdr3_length: 16; d_call: NA
cdr3_nt: TGCGCCAGCAGCATGACTCTACAAGAGACCCAGTACTTC; cdr3_aa: CASSMTLQETQYF; j_call: TRBJ2-5; v_call: TRBV5-1; clone_size: few; cdr3_length: 13; d_call: NA
cdr3_nt: TGTGCCAGCAGCCAAGATCGGGGACAGGGAAACGAGCAGTACTTC; cdr3_aa: CASSQDRGQGNEQYF; j_call: TRBJ2-7; v_call: TRBV3-1; clone_size: NA; cdr3_length: 15; d_call: TRBD1
cdr3_nt: TGTGCCAGCAGTTCCGTCGAATCACCCCTCCACTTT; cdr3_aa: CASSSVESPLHF; j_call: TRBJ1-6; v_call: TRBV28; clone_size: many; cdr3_length: 12; d_call: NA
cdr3_nt: TGTGCCACCAGTTCGATAGATACGCAGTATTTT; cdr3_aa: CATSSIDTQYF; j_call: TRBJ2-3; v_call: TRBV24-1; clone_size: few; cdr3_length: 11; d_call: NA
cdr3_nt: TGTGCCAGCAGTGAAGTGATGACAGCCTACGAGCAGTACTTC; cdr3_aa: CASSEVMTAYEQYF; j_call: TRBJ2-7; v_call: TRBV6-1; clone_size: few; cdr3_length: 14; d_call: NA
cdr3_nt: TGCAGTGCCCCCTTGACAGGGCGGACCCAGTACTTC; cdr3_aa: CSAPLTGRTQYF; j_call: TRBJ2-5; v_call: TRBV20-1; clone_size: many; cdr3_length: 12; d_call: TRBD1
cdr3_nt: TGTGCCAGCAGCGGAGGAGACACCTACACAGATACGCAGTATTTT; cdr3_aa: CASSGGDTYTDTQYF; j_call: TRBJ2-3; v_call: TRBV9; clone_size: NA; cdr3_length: 15; d_call: NA
cdr3_nt: TGTGCCAGCAGCCCCGATCTGGGGCAGGGGGGGGACGAGCAGTACTTC; cdr3_aa: CASSPDLGQGGDEQYF; j_call: TRBJ2-7; v_call: TRBV3-1; clone_size: many; cdr3_length: 16; d_call: NA